This T cell receptor beta chain was sequenced for a study of shared clonotypes between healthy human individuals. TCRdb keeps only in-frame clones here, not all; method: immunoSEQ multiplex PCR. The data show 950,000 to 1,300,000 clones, approximately 68% seen once. This clone has only a few counts. The CDR3 covers 11 residues. The chain has TRBV12-1 and TRBJ2-7. TRBV12-1 is labeled a pseudogene. The TCR originated in a man aged 18 to 29 in good health. The sequenced sample consisted of memory CD4+ T cells sorted from blood. Documented subset: CD45RA-negative fraction. The CDR3 region has the DNA TGTGCCAGCAGCTTTGCGTACGAGCAGTACTTC. Protein sequence: CASSFAYEQYF.